The 27 T cell receptor beta chains given below trace back to one sample, sequenced in a study of metastatic and nonmetastatic thyroid tumors. TCRdb re-clonotyped the PCR reads via MiXCR. The sample lists around 26,000 clones; over 20% were seen once. Thyroid surgery was preceded by no treatment in any patient. Sequencing was done on a sample of blood. These receptors were collected from a female donor with papillary thyroid cancer or a benign thyroid nodule (not recorded which). Some clones in this sample may be carry-over from other donors' samples.

The sample holds many counts of this clone. V and J are TRBV19 and TRBJ2-1; no reliable D call. The germline V gene encodes CDR1 LNHDA and CDR2 SQIVND (reference sequence). The CDR3 covers 15 residues. Trimming removed 5 bases from V and 8 bases from J, with 19 bases in between. CDR3 amino acids: CASSSGTVGFDEQFF. CDR3 bases: TGTGCCAGTAGTTCCGGAACAGTTGGATTCGATGAGCAGTTCTTC.

The chain couples TRBV20-1 to TRBJ2-7; D is unresolved. The CDR3 spans 13 residues. Germline lookup yields CDR1 DFQATT and CDR2 SNEGSKA (reference sequence). With 1 base removed from V and 2 bases from J, the gap between germline ends came to 9 bases. For the CDR3, the DNA is TGCAGTGCTAGAGCACTGAGCACCTACGAGCAGTACTTC. Translation: CSARALSTYEQYF.

The rearrangement joins TRBV9 to TRBJ1-2; TRBD1 aligns across 7 bases. The germline CDR1 and CDR2 sequences are SGDLS and YYNGEE. With 3 bases clipped from V and 2 bases from J, the junction kept 1 base outside the gene matches. This CDR3 comprises 13 residues. The DNA of the CDR3 is TGTGCCAGCAGCGAGGGACAGAACTATGGCTACACCTTC. Translating it yields CASSEGQNYGYTF. The whole variable domain, remainder taken from reference TRBV9 and TRBJ1-2, is DSGVTQTPKHLITATGQRVTLRCSPRSGDLSVYWYQQSLDQGLQFLIQYYNGEERAKGNILERFSAQQFPDLHSELNLSSLELGDSALYFCASSEGQNYGYTFGSGTRLTVV.

This clone was counted at least ten times. Other DNA sequences in this specimen translate into the identical CDR3. The genes are TRBV20-1 and TRBJ2-5, with D maybe TRBD2 (6 bases). CDR3 length: 17 residues. The germline V gene encodes CDR1 DFQATT and CDR2 SNEGSKA (reference sequence). Between the trimmed V and J ends, which lost 1 base and 5 bases, there was a span of 23 bases. Here the CDR3 reads CSARVLSGGAYGETQYF. CDR3 in DNA: TGCAGTGCTAGAGTCCTGAGCGGAGGGGCCTACGGGGAGACCCAGTACTTC.

The chain joins TRBV3-1 to TRBJ1-2; D gene unclear. The CDR3 loop spans 13 amino acids. V was cut by 4 bases and J by 6 bases, with 12 bases left in between. Germline V lookup: CDR1 LGHDT, CDR2 YNNKEL (reference sequence). The CDR3 nucleotides read TGTGCCAGCAGCCCCATTAGTTTGGATGGCTACACCTTC. Its protein product is CASSPISLDGYTF.

This clone occurred many times. The chain is built from TRBV20-1 and TRBJ1-1; D is possibly TRBD1 (6 bases). V lost 6 bases and J lost 6, with 14 bases in between. In germline, CDR1 is DFQATT, CDR2 SNEGSKA (reference sequence). The length of the CDR3 is 12 residues. This chain's CDR3 is CSARGGFAEAFF. The CDR3 DNA reads as TGCAGTGCCCGAGGGGGTTTCGCTGAAGCTTTCTTT.

As for this clone: The conserved final phenylalanine or tryptophan is absent from the CDR3, which likely points to a read error. The J gene is TRBJ1-2, the V gene TRBV20-1, with D possibly TRBD1 on 6 matching bases. Per germline, CDR1 DFQATT and CDR2 SNEGSKA (reference sequence). V shed 1 base and J shed 8 bases, with 20 bases lying between them. CDR3 size: 15 residues. The DNA for the CDR3 is TGCAGTGCTAGAGGGACAGCGACAGCTGTTCTAGGCTACACCTTA. It translates to CSARGTATAVLGYTL.

This chain uses TRBV6-1 with TRBJ2-3, with 7 bases matching TRBD2. V lost 5 bases to trimming and J lost 2 bases; unmatched junction nucleotides: 7. CDR1 is MNHNS, CDR2 SASEGT, per germline. CDR3 length: 15 residues. CDR3 in amino acids: CASSPSAGDTDTQYF. Written as DNA, the CDR3 is TGTGCCAGCAGTCCTTCTGCGGGGGACACAGATACGCAGTATTTT.

This clone was observed at least ten times. V is TRBV12-3 or TRBV12-4 and J is TRBJ1-5, with 8 bases fitting TRBD1. V dropped 6 bases and J dropped 3; count of bases not matched to a gene: 7. CDR3 length equals 15 residues. In DNA form, the CDR3 reads TGTGCCAGCAGGCCCGGACAGGGCTACAATCAGCCCCAGCATTTT. The encoded protein is CASRPGQGYNQPQHF.

This clone was seen more than once but under ten times. A much larger clone lies one base from this, so it may be a read error. The chain uses TRBV7-9 and TRBJ2-5, with D possibly being TRBD1 (6 bases). The CDR3 is 15 residues long. The V gene's germline CDR1 is SEHNR and CDR2 FQNEAQ (reference sequence). The CDR3 bases are TGTGCCGGCAGCTTATGGGACACCCAAACGGAGACCCAGTACTTC. It translates to CAGSLWDTQTETQYF.

This clone was seen ten or more times. Other nucleotide sequences in the sample specify the same CDR3. V usage is TRBV6-4 and J usage is TRBJ1-4; no clear D. V gave up 6 bases and J gave up 0 bases, with 11 bases separating them. From germline, CDR1 is MRHNA and CDR2 SNTAGT. This CDR3 has 15 residues. This CDR3 is CASSIPTATNEKLFF. DNA of the CDR3: TGTGCCAGCAGCATCCCGACTGCAACTAATGAAAAACTGTTTTTT.

This clone occurred many times. This chain joins TRBV7-9 and TRBJ2-1; possible D gene TRBD2, 5 bases. CDR1 is SEHNR and CDR2 is FQNEAQ in the germline V gene (reference sequence). The germline V and J ends were trimmed by 5 bases and 5 bases, with 7 bases remaining between them. CDR3 length: 12 amino acids. The DNA for the CDR3 is TGTGCCAGCAGCAGGACTGACAATGAGCAGTTCTTC. This codes for CASSRTDNEQFF.

This clone was picked up many times. The chain joins TRBV5-8 to TRBJ1-2; 7 positions agree with TRBD1. J gave up 3 bases and V 2 bases, and 7 bases lay outside the gene matches. The CDR3 runs 15 residues. The germline V gene has CDR1 SGHTS and CDR2 YDEGEE. Here the CDR3 reads CASSFRGQTYYGYTF. Here the CDR3 DNA reads TGTGCCAGCAGCTTCAGGGGACAGACCTACTATGGCTACACCTTC.

This clone was seen ten or more times. This sequence joins TRBV2 and TRBJ1-1; D gene ambiguous. V dropped 8 bases and J dropped 2 bases, with 24 bases sitting between them. This CDR3 has 17 amino acids. Germline values: CDR1 SNHLY, CDR2 FYNNEI. The CDR3 here is CASGAPGVTNVNTEAFF. Here the CDR3 DNA reads TGTGCCAGCGGCGCCCCCGGGGTCACCAACGTAAACACTGAAGCTTTCTTT.

The V and J genes are TRBV30 and TRBJ1-2; no clear D gene. The germline gives CDR1 GTSNPN, CDR2 SVGIG (reference sequence). This CDR3 region has 11 residues. V was shortened by 5 bases and J by 2 bases, with 6 bases between the two germline ends. The CDR3 bases are TGTGCCTGGGGACGGAACTATGGCTACACCTTC. Residues: CAWGRNYGYTF.

This clone was seen repeatedly, ten times or more. Here the CDR3 reads CASSLRNIQYF. The CDR3 nucleotides read TGTGCCAGCAGCTTGAGAAACATTCAGTACTTC. The chain couples TRBV7-9 to TRBJ2-4; D is ambiguous. The V gene lost 3 bases and the J gene lost 6 bases, with 3 bases spanning the gap. The length of the CDR3 is 11 residues. The V gene's germline CDR1 is SEHNR and CDR2 FQNEAQ (reference sequence).

This clone was detected ten times or more. This chain connects TRBV29-1 to TRBJ1-1; tentative D call: TRBD1 (5 bases). The germline gives CDR1 SQVTM, CDR2 ANQGSEA. CDR3 length: 13 residues. Trimming left V 4 bases short and J 2 bases short, with 11 bases between. CDR3 in DNA: TGCAGCGTTGGTTCGGGGGGAAACACTGAAGCTTTCTTT. Amino acids: CSVGSGGNTEAFF.

In its sample, this clone was seen many times. The chain employs TRBV19 and TRBJ1-5, with D perhaps TRBD1 (5 bases). Germline assignment: CDR1 LNHDA and CDR2 SQIVND (reference sequence). This CDR3 is built from 15 residues. V was cut by 6 bases and J by 2 bases, with 14 bases left in between. The CDR3 spells CASRWGFKGNQPQHF. The CDR3 DNA reads TGTGCCAGTAGATGGGGGTTTAAGGGCAATCAGCCCCAGCATTTT.

This clone is large by share. The chain links TRBV12-3 or TRBV12-4 to TRBJ1-2; D possibly corresponds to TRBD1 (5 bases). The length of the CDR3 is 13 residues. The V end lost 5 bases, the J end lost 4 bases, and 11 bases lay between the germline ends. CDR3 sequence (DNA): TGTGCCAGCAGTACCTCAGGGACCTATGGCTACACCTTC. Its protein product is CASSTSGTYGYTF.

This clone was seen at least ten times. The CDR3 sequence: CASSDAGGTGANVLTF. The CDR3 bases are TGTGCCAGCAGTGACGCCGGGGGTACCGGGGCCAACGTCCTGACTTTC. The chain joins TRBV6-4 to TRBJ2-6; D is perhaps TRBD2 (6 bases). Germline V gene lookup returns CDR1 MRHNA and CDR2 SNTAGT. The CDR3 consists of 16 residues. The V end lost 2 bases, the J end lost 4 bases, and 12 bases lay between the germline ends.

This clone was detected ten times or more. The rearrangement uses TRBV28 and TRBJ1-5, with D uncertain. The germline V gene encodes CDR1 MDHEN and CDR2 SYDVKM. V shed 7 bases and J shed 2 bases, with 15 bases lying between them. The CDR3 sequence is 15 residues long. The CDR3: CASNPRRLGNQPQHF. CDR3 bases: TGTGCCAGCAACCCCCGGAGGTTAGGCAATCAGCCCCAGCATTTT.

This clone was seen at least ten times. This chain uses TRBV5-1 with TRBJ2-7, with unresolved D. V was cut by 1 base and J by 5 bases, with 4 bases left in between. This CDR3 spans 11 amino acids. Germline lookup yields CDR1 SGHRS and CDR2 YFSETQ. CDR3 loop: CASSLQNEQYF. The CDR3 DNA is TGCGCCAGCAGCTTGCAGAACGAGCAGTACTTC. Full variable domain (rest looked up from reference TRBV5-1 and TRBJ2-7): KAGVTQTPRYLIKTRGQQVTLSCSPISGHRSVSWYQQTPGQGLQFLFEYFSETQRNKGNFPGRFSGRQFSNSRSEMNVSTLELGDSALYLCASSLQNEQYFGPGTRLTVT.

The genes are TRBV28 and TRBJ2-7; D is perhaps TRBD2 (6 bases). Germline-derived CDR1 and CDR2 are MDHEN and SYDVKM. The CDR3 has 16 amino acids. The V end was cut by 6 bases, the J end by 3 bases, with 21 bases between. The CDR3 spells CASSRPGARGNYEQYF. The CDR3 DNA reads as TGTGCCAGCAGCCGCCCCGGGGCTCGCGGGAACTACGAGCAGTACTTC.

This clone occurred many times. This chain's CDR3 is CASRGLAVYNEQFF. CDR3 sequence (DNA): TGTGCCAGCAGGGGACTAGCGGTGTACAATGAGCAGTTCTTC. V and J are TRBV12-3 or TRBV12-4 and TRBJ2-1; 11 nucleotides agree with TRBD2. The CDR3 spans 14 residues. The junction had 2 bases not matched to a gene; V was cut back by 6 bases and J by 4 bases.

To note about this clone: A junction boundary mismatches the germline segment, possibly from a read error. V and J are TRBV5-1 and TRBJ2-3; 10 nucleotides line up with TRBD1. This CDR3 has 16 residues. Germline CDR1 is SGHRS and CDR2 is YFSETQ. CDR3 protein: CARSRPRQGAGDPQYF. CDR3 DNA: TGCGCCAGAAGCCGTCCTAGACAGGGGGCGGGAGATCCGCAGTATTTT.

The gene calls are TRBV6-1 and TRBJ1-5, with D possibly matching TRBD1 (5 bases). Per germline, CDR1 MNHNS and CDR2 SASEGT. The CDR3 is made up of 14 amino acids. V dropped 6 bases and J dropped 3 bases, with 12 bases sitting between them. CDR3 in DNA: TGTGCCAGCAGAGACACAGGTTACAATCAGCCCCAGCATTTT. It translates to CASRDTGYNQPQHF.

By share of the sample, this clone is medium-sized. The chain uses TRBV2 and TRBJ2-7, with 8 bases lining up with TRBD1. V lost 6 bases to trimming and J lost 3 bases; unmatched junction nucleotides: 10. The CDR3 is 15 residues long. Germline-derived CDR1 and CDR2 are SNHLY and FYNNEI. The CDR3, as DNA: TGTGCCAGCAGAGGGCAGGGGGCTCGAATCTACGAGCAGTACTTC. Translation: CASRGQGARIYEQYF.